The present T cell receptor (beta chain) was sequenced within a study of persistence of HIV-infected CD4 T cells. Turning to the study itself: Antigen stimulation activated a lower proportion of cells, more of them memory, than anti-CD3/anti-CD28 stimulation.

Trimming took off 4 bases at V and 5 bases at J, with 11 bases between the two ends. Germline V lookup: CDR1 LNHDA, CDR2 SQIVND (reference sequence). The CDR3 runs to 13 residues. Nonspecific anti-CD3/anti-CD28 bead stimulation represents the broad CD4+ T cell repertoire. CD4+ T cells upregulating both CD40 ligand and CD69 were sorted as responding cells. Sequencing used immunoSEQ version 4 in survey mode. Using immunoSEQ multiplex PCR, the repertoire was profiled, and TCRdb retains in-frame clones only, with some absent. The data contain approximately 45,000 clones, just under 90% of them singletons. In the case of this clone: Its cognate antigen is unknown.

The specimen was CD4+ T cells sorted from PBMCs after approximately 19-hour stimulation, collected from a patient who received antiretroviral therapy. The clonotype comes from an adult woman with HIV who was CMV-seropositive. The rearrangement joins TRBV19 to TRBJ1-1, with D tentatively TRBD1 (6 bases). The CDR3 DNA reads as TGTGCCAGTAGTAAGGCAGGGGCAACTGAAGCTTTCTTT. It encodes CASSKAGATEAFF.